The 17 T cell receptor beta chains given below trace back to one sample, sequenced in a study of blood T cell repertoires in COVID-19. Here immunoSEQ multiplex PCR was the method, and the copy in TCRdb shows in-frame clones only, minus some. The sample records 100,000 to 150,000 clones, more than 75% being singletons. The source material was peripheral blood. These receptors all come from a woman aged 65 to 85 with COVID-19, enrolled during active disease.

V is TRBV7-9 and J is TRBJ2-1, with a possible D match to TRBD2 (5 bases). The CDR3 runs to 14 residues. V was trimmed by 1 base and J by 4 bases, leaving 8 bases between them. Per the germline V gene, CDR1 is SEHNR and CDR2 is FQNEAQ (reference sequence). The CDR3 loop is CASSLVSGYNEQFF. CDR3 nucleotides: TGTGCCAGCAGCTTAGTATCGGGATACAATGAGCAGTTCTTC. The full variable domain, with the rest looked up from reference TRBV7-9 and TRBJ2-1, is DTGVSQNPRHKITKRGQNVTFRCDPISEHNRLYWYRQTLGQGPEFLTYFQNEAQLEKSRLLSDRFSAERPKGSFSTLEIQRTEQGDSAMYLCASSLVSGYNEQFFGPGTRLTVL.

V and J are TRBV5-1 and TRBJ2-1; 9 nucleotides align to TRBD1. Germline CDR1 SGHRS, CDR2 YFSETQ. The CDR3 is made up of 15 amino acids. The ends lost 4 bases at V and 2 bases at J; junction bases unmatched: 4. The CDR3: CASSPGQGTYNEQFF. CDR3 DNA sequence: TGCGCCAGCAGCCCGGGACAGGGAACCTACAATGAGCAGTTCTTC.

The genes are TRBV11-2 and TRBJ1-2, with D tentatively TRBD1 (5 bases). Germline values: CDR1 SGHAT, CDR2 FQNNGV. CDR3 length equals 16 residues. V lost 1 base, J lost 7 bases, and 19 bases lay in between. Here the CDR3 DNA reads TGTGCCAGCAGCTTAGTGCGTAGGGACTCTGTCTCTGGCTACACCTTC. It specifies CASSLVRRDSVSGYTF.

The chain recombines TRBV15 with TRBJ2-5; 7 bases line up with TRBD1. Unmatched junction bases numbered 7, after V lost 5 bases and J lost 1 base. The CDR3 consists of 15 residues. CDR1 is LNHNV and CDR2 is YYDKDF in the germline V gene (reference sequence). The CDR3 protein is CATSGHTGVQETQYF. The CDR3 DNA follows: TGTGCCACCAGCGGACATACAGGGGTCCAAGAGACCCAGTACTTC.

The chain recombines TRBV7-9 with TRBJ1-2, with 8 bases lining up with TRBD1. This CDR3 comprises 14 residues. J was trimmed by 3 bases and V by 6 bases; bases with no gene match: 6. The germline V gene encodes CDR1 SEHNR and CDR2 FQNEAQ (reference sequence). The CDR3 region is CASSGTGEDYGYTF. The DNA of the CDR3 is TGTGCCAGCAGTGGGACAGGTGAGGACTATGGCTACACCTTC. The full variable domain, rest sourced from reference TRBV7-9 and TRBJ1-2, is DTGVSQNPRHKITKRGQNVTFRCDPISEHNRLYWYRQTLGQGPEFLTYFQNEAQLEKSRLLSDRFSAERPKGSFSTLEIQRTEQGDSAMYLCASSGTGEDYGYTFGSGTRLTVV.

V and J are TRBV7-8 and TRBJ2-7; TRBD1 might be the D (6 bases). The germline CDR1 and CDR2 sequences are SGHVS and FQNEAQ. Trimming took off 5 bases at V and 3 bases at J, with 17 bases between the two ends. The CDR3 has 15 amino acids. The CDR3 sequence is CASSLLRGSDYEQYF. The CDR3 nucleotides are TGTGCCAGCAGCCTCTTAAGGGGGTCTGACTACGAGCAGTACTTC.

The genes are TRBV18 and TRBJ2-3, with TRBD2 matching 9 bases. This CDR3 region has 15 residues. With V trimmed by 1 base and J by 4 bases, 3 bases remained unmatched. The germline V gene has CDR1 KGHSH and CDR2 LQKENI. The CDR3 spells CASSPQGGGADTQYF. In DNA, the CDR3 is TGTGCCAGCTCACCACAGGGCGGGGGGGCAGATACGCAGTATTTT.

This rearrangement joins TRBV5-6 to TRBJ1-2; TRBD1 matches at 7 bases. Germline CDR1 SGHDT, CDR2 YYEEEE. This CDR3 is 15 amino acids long. The trim removed 3 bases at V and 2 bases at J, leaving 7 bases unmatched. The CDR3, as DNA: TGTGCCAGCAGCTACCAGACAGGGACCAACTATGGCTACACCTTC. Translated, it gives CASSYQTGTNYGYTF.

V usage is TRBV21-1 and J usage is TRBJ2-1; the tabulated D call, TRBD2, remains unverified against the DNA. TRBV21-1 is shown as a pseudogene. The CDR3 sequence is 15 residues long. The CDR3 protein is CASSKRDRGDHEQFF. As DNA, the CDR3 is TGTGCCAGCAGCAAGAGGGATCGGGGGGACCATGAGCAGTTCTTC.

The chain combines TRBV3-1 (or the pseudogene TRBV3-2) with TRBJ2-7; 7 nucleotides align to TRBD2. The CDR3 has 18 residues. J lost 0 bases, V lost 0 bases, and 11 bases had no gene match. Germline lookup yields CDR1 LGHDT and CDR2 YNNKEL (reference sequence). In nucleotides, the CDR3 is TGTGCCAGCAGCCAAGATTTGGTCGGGGAGGGAAGCTCCTACGAGCAGTACTTC. Translated, it gives CASSQDLVGEGSSYEQYF.

The rearrangement joins TRBV7-9 to TRBJ2-5; possible D gene TRBD2, 5 bases. Trimming shortened V by 3 bases and J by 1 base, and 9 bases separated the two germline ends. From germline, CDR1 is SEHNR and CDR2 FQNEAQ (reference sequence). The CDR3 runs to 14 residues. The CDR3 loop is CASSLERAQETQYF. DNA of the CDR3: TGTGCCAGCAGCTTGGAGAGGGCCCAAGAGACCCAGTACTTC.

The chain has TRBV6-5 and TRBJ2-7, with 10 positions matching TRBD2. Per the germline V gene, CDR1 is MNHEY and CDR2 is SVGAGI. The CDR3 has 15 amino acids. Trimming took 2 bases from V and 2 from J; bases not matched to a gene: 3. CDR3 amino acids: CASSYRSGGAYEQYF. The CDR3 DNA reads TGTGCCAGCAGTTACCGAAGCGGGGGGGCCTACGAGCAGTACTTC.

The chain employs TRBV7-3 and TRBJ2-1; a possible D gene is TRBD2 (6 bases). In germline, CDR1 is SGHTA, CDR2 FQGTGA. The CDR3 spans 15 residues. V dropped 5 bases and J dropped 7 bases, with 18 bases sitting between them. Written as DNA, the CDR3 is TGTGCCAGCAGCCCCGGATCCGGGGGTCCGAATGAGCAGTTCTTC. Protein: CASSPGSGGPNEQFF.

This clone has just a few counts. The rearrangement uses TRBV30 and TRBJ2-2, with 11 bases identical to TRBD1. The CDR3 runs 15 residues. Germline V gives CDR1 GTSNPN, CDR2 SVGIG (reference sequence). V was pared by 4 bases and J by 5 bases, with 6 bases of the junction left unmatched. CDR3 region: CAWMDRGRRTGELFF. The CDR3 DNA reads TGTGCCTGGATGGACAGGGGGCGAAGAACCGGGGAGCTGTTTTTT.

The V and J genes are TRBV5-1 and TRBJ2-1; maybe TRBD2 (6 bases). CDR3 size: 16 residues. Germline V gene lookup returns CDR1 SGHRS and CDR2 YFSETQ. The V gene lost 0 bases and the J gene lost 0 bases, with 10 bases spanning the gap. CDR3 sequence (DNA): TGCGCCAGCAGCTTGGCCTTGGGGGGCTCCTACAATGAGCAGTTCTTC. This codes for CASSLALGGSYNEQFF.

The chain employs TRBV5-6 and TRBJ1-6; 9 bases fit TRBD1. Trimming removed 4 bases from V and 8 bases from J; junction bases left unmatched: 10. This CDR3 has 16 residues. Germline CDR1 and CDR2: SGHDT and YYEEEE. The CDR3 bases are TGTGCCAGCAGCAAATACAGGGGGCGTCTCGATTCACCCCTCCACTTT. It codes for CASSKYRGRLDSPLHF.

The CDR3 here is CASRKDREDQPQHF. CDR3 nucleotide sequence: TGTGCCAGTAGGAAAGACAGGGAGGACCAGCCCCAGCATTTT. The chain has TRBV19 and TRBJ1-5; 7 positions agree with TRBD1. Germline CDR1 LNHDA, CDR2 SQIVND (reference sequence). The CDR3 loop spans 14 amino acids. The trim removed 6 bases at V and 7 bases at J, leaving 9 bases unmatched.